This TCR beta chain derives from a study of response to subunit inactivated influenza vaccine (dated by TCRdb to the late 2010s). For the wider study: Deep quantitative T cell receptor repertoire profiling was used in the study to track responses to a trivalent subunit inactivated influenza vaccine. Results and caveats for the whole study, not just this receptor: It was suggested by the authors that each seasonal influenza vaccination may recruit only a limited number of new T cells.

This clonotype was detected only a few times. Its antigen remains undetermined. The input lacks base qualities; no much larger clone sits a single base away. Library preparation used RT-PCR. The reads were generated on an Illumina HiSeq 2500. TCRdb applied fastp at Q25 and MiXCR to the public reads, then kept only in-frame beta chains. All rows with the same CDR3 protein become a single entry with the most common DNA and genes. The sample profile shows around 760,000 distinct CDR3 sequences; 14% of them were found once. The top ten constitute approximately 6.5% of the sample. CDR1 and CDR2 (LNHNV, YYDKDF) derive from the germline V gene (reference sequence). The CDR3 spans 13 residues, from the cysteine through the phenylalanine. Of the read, only the CDR3 DNA is kept; its 39 bases are in frame from base 1. Trimming takes 0 bases from V and 5 bases from J, and the germline ends sit 5 bases apart.

The origin of this receptor is a man over 45 who received an inactivated influenza vaccine. Donor details come from another sample of the same person, matched by shared clones. The rearrangement combines TRBV15 with TRBJ2-1; a tentative D call is TRBD2 (5 bases match). The specimen comprised PBMCs from blood, sampled around 14 days before vaccination. The DNA sequence follows: TGTGCCACCAGCAGAGACGGGAACAATGAGCAGTTCTTC. Its protein is CATSRDGNNEQFF.